The 18 T cell receptor beta chains below all came from one sample that was sequenced in a study of OX40 agonist ivuxolimab in advanced cancers. Sequencing used immunoSEQ multiplex PCR; TCRdb keeps in-frame clones, though not all of them. The sample records around 97,000 clones, 86% being singletons. Sequencing used CD4+ or CD8+ T cells sorted from blood, obtained in a trial of the OX40 agonist ivuxolimab. These receptors all come from an adult with an advanced solid tumor such as melanoma, head and neck, liver or kidney cancer.

This clone was seen more than once but under ten times. This chain joins TRBV4-1 and TRBJ2-7; 7 bases line up with TRBD1. Germline V gene lookup returns CDR1 MGHRA and CDR2 YSYEKL. The CDR3 length is 17 residues. The J segment lost 2 bases and the V segment lost 6 bases, leaving 16 bases of the junction unmatched. CDR3 amino acids: CASSRGTVESSTYEQYF. The DNA of the CDR3 is TGCGCCAGCAGTAGAGGGACAGTAGAATCTTCCACCTACGAGCAGTACTTC.

The rearrangement uses TRBV25-1 and TRBJ1-5; D uncertain. Germline values: CDR1 MGHDK, CDR2 SYGVNS. The CDR3 consists of 14 residues. V gave up 1 base and J gave up 0 bases, with 4 bases separating them. The CDR3 DNA reads as TGTGCCAGCAGTGAATCGAATAGCAATCAGCCCCAGCATTTT. This translates into CASSESNSNQPQHF. The entire variable domain, with the rest obtained from reference TRBV25-1 and TRBJ1-5, is as follows: EADIYQTPRYLVIGTGKKITLECSQTMGHDKMYWYQQDPGMELHLIHYSYGVNSTEKGDLSSESTVSRIRTEHFPLTLESARPSHTSQYLCASSESNSNQPQHFGDGTRLSIL.

The V gene is TRBV27, the J gene TRBJ2-3; D is unclear. Germline-derived CDR1 and CDR2 are MNHEY and SMNVEV (reference sequence). The V end was cut by 0 bases, the J end by 4 bases, with 8 bases between. The CDR3 sequence is 14 residues long. CDR3 sequence: CASSLSQNPDTQYF. Here the CDR3 DNA reads TGTGCCAGCAGTTTATCGCAGAACCCAGATACGCAGTATTTT.

V and J are TRBV4-1 and TRBJ1-4; weak D call: TRBD1 (5 bases). Germline loops: CDR1 MGHRA, CDR2 YSYEKL. The CDR3 spans 15 residues. V shed 0 bases and J shed 7 bases, with 12 bases lying between them. In DNA, the CDR3 is TGCGCCAGCAGCCAAGATATCAGGGAGGCTGAAAAACTGTTTTTT. Encoded protein: CASSQDIREAEKLFF.

The rearrangement uses TRBV2 and TRBJ2-7, with TRBD1 matching over 8 bases. J gave up 5 bases and V 3 bases, and 3 bases lay outside the gene matches. The CDR3 covers 13 residues. CDR1 and CDR2 (germline): SNHLY, FYNNEI. CDR3 sequence reads: CASSDQGANEQYF. Written as DNA, the CDR3 is TGTGCCAGCAGTGACCAGGGGGCGAACGAGCAGTACTTC. Looking up the rest from reference TRBV2 and TRBJ2-7 gives the full variable domain: EPEVTQTPSHQVTQMGQEVILRCVPISNHLYFYWYRQILGQKVEFLVSFYNNEISEKSEIFDDQFSVERPDGSNFTLKIRSTKLEDSAMYFCASSDQGANEQYFGPGTRLTVT.

The CDR3 bases are TGTGCCAGCAGCTCTGGGGGAATGGTCACAGATACGCAGTATTTT. This sequence encodes CASSSGGMVTDTQYF. This chain joins TRBV7-9 and TRBJ2-3; D might be TRBD1 or TRBD2, each matching 5 bases. This CDR3 is built from 15 residues. Trimming removed 4 bases at V and 2 bases at J, with 13 bases between. The germline gives CDR1 SEHNR, CDR2 FQNEAQ (reference sequence). The complete variable domain, with remaining parts taken from reference TRBV7-9 and TRBJ2-3, reads DTGVSQNPRHKITKRGQNVTFRCDPISEHNRLYWYRQTLGQGPEFLTYFQNEAQLEKSRLLSDRFSAERPKGSFSTLEIQRTEQGDSAMYLCASSSGGMVTDTQYFGPGTRLTVL.

This chain connects TRBV5-6 to TRBJ1-1; D unresolved. CDR3 length: 13 residues. Germline V gene sequence: CDR1 SGHDT, CDR2 YYEEEE. V lost 1 base to trimming and J lost 1 base, with 5 bases between them. The CDR3 spells CASSLTENTEAFF. CDR3 nucleotides: TGTGCCAGCAGCTTGACAGAGAACACTGAAGCTTTCTTT.

The gene calls are TRBV7-8 and TRBJ1-5, with D unclear. The ends were cut back, 3 bases at V and 5 bases at J, with 11 bases in the middle. Germline-derived CDR1 and CDR2 are SGHVS and FQNEAQ. CDR3 length: 14 residues. The CDR3 here is CASSFTDIHQPQHF. CDR3 bases: TGTGCCAGCAGCTTTACCGACATTCATCAGCCCCAGCATTTT.

This clone was seen a single time. The chain joins TRBV30 to TRBJ2-5, with TRBD2 matching 7 bases. Trimming at V came to 1 base and at J to 4 bases, leaving 3 bases not matched to a gene. Germline V CDR1 and CDR2: GTSNPN, SVGIG (reference sequence). The CDR3 has 13 amino acids. The DNA of the CDR3 is TGTGCCTGGAGTGGGCTAGCGGCAGAGACCCAGTACTTC. The encoded protein is CAWSGLAAETQYF.

This rearrangement joins TRBV5-1 to TRBJ2-3, with D hard to call. The CDR3 is 15 residues long. Per germline, CDR1 SGHRS and CDR2 YFSETQ. V lost 3 bases, J lost 1 base, and 12 bases lay in between. The DNA of the CDR3 is TGCGCCAGCAGCTGGTCTAGGATGGGCACAGATACGCAGTATTTT. Its translation: CASSWSRMGTDTQYF.

The chain uses TRBV7-2 and TRBJ2-7; 10 positions agree with TRBD2. The CDR3 extends over 17 amino acids. V shed 6 bases and J 5 bases; nucleotides not matched to a gene: 16. CDR1 SGHTA and CDR2 FQGNSA come from the germline V gene. The CDR3 here is CASRGGPGLAKPNEQYF. The CDR3 bases are TGTGCCAGCAGGGGGGGACCGGGACTAGCGAAACCCAACGAGCAGTACTTC.

This clone was detected only once. V usage is TRBV19 and J usage is TRBJ2-7; 7 bases match TRBD1. The V segment lost 6 bases and the J segment 3 bases; nucleotides outside the gene matches: 11. CDR3 size: 15 residues. Germline assignment: CDR1 LNHDA and CDR2 SQIVND (reference sequence). The CDR3 DNA reads TGTGCCAGTAGACCATCGGGACAGAAACTCTACGAGCAGTACTTC. Its translation: CASRPSGQKLYEQYF.

V is TRBV5-1 and J is TRBJ1-1; D is perhaps TRBD1 (5 bases). The CDR3 consists of 13 residues. In germline, CDR1 is SGHRS, CDR2 YFSETQ. V was clipped by 2 bases and J by 3 bases, with 8 bases between them. The CDR3 loop reads CASSLYRHTEAFF. The CDR3 coding sequence is TGCGCCAGCAGCTTATACAGGCACACTGAAGCTTTCTTT.

The rearrangement links TRBV4-1 to TRBJ2-7; 10 bases line up with TRBD2. Unmatched junction bases numbered 11, after V lost 0 bases and J lost 0 bases. This CDR3 is built from 19 residues. Germline V gene sequence: CDR1 MGHRA, CDR2 YSYEKL. CDR3 in DNA: TGCGCCAGCAGCCAAGATCCCGCGGCTAGCGGGAGCCGCTCCTACGAGCAGTACTTC. Protein sequence: CASSQDPAASGSRSYEQYF.

The table lists this clone with a few counts. The chain recombines TRBV5-4 with TRBJ1-4; 9 nucleotides agree with TRBD1. CDR3 length: 17 residues. The germline V gene has CDR1 SGHNT and CDR2 YYREEE (reference sequence). The V gene end was trimmed by 0 bases and the J gene end by 5 bases; junction bases not matched to a gene: 8. In nucleotides, the CDR3 is TGTGCCAGCAGCTTGGTAAGTCCCGGGACAGGGAATGAAAAACTGTTTTTT. Translated: CASSLVSPGTGNEKLFF.

The rearrangement joins TRBV18 to TRBJ2-7; 10 bases match TRBD1. V gave up 0 bases and J gave up 0 bases; unmatched junction bases: 8. Per germline, CDR1 KGHSH and CDR2 LQKENI. The CDR3 is 18 residues long. DNA of the CDR3: TGTGCCAGCTCACCACCCCGAGGACAGGGGGGGCTCTCCTACGAGCAGTACTTC. It specifies CASSPPRGQGGLSYEQYF.

The rearrangement links TRBV18 to TRBJ1-4, with TRBD1 matching 7 bases. The V segment lost 4 bases and the J segment 4 bases; nucleotides outside the gene matches: 6. CDR1 is KGHSH, CDR2 LQKENI, per germline. This CDR3 is built from 15 residues. The CDR3 region has the DNA TGTGCCAGCTCACTACAGGGGACCGATAATGAAAAACTGTTTTTT. It codes for CASSLQGTDNEKLFF.

This clone appeared a single time. The V and J genes are TRBV5-5 and TRBJ1-5, with 8 bases matching TRBD1. Germline loops: CDR1 SGHKS, CDR2 YYEKEE (reference sequence). The CDR3 contains 16 residues. The V segment lost 4 bases and the J segment 4 bases; nucleotides outside the gene matches: 10. In DNA form, the CDR3 reads TGTGCCAGCAGCCCGCAACCGGGACAGGTTAATCAGCCCCAGCATTTT. It specifies CASSPQPGQVNQPQHF. The full variable domain, in which reference TRBV5-5 and TRBJ1-5 provide the parts outside the CDR3, is DAGVTQSPTHLIKTRGQQVTLRCSPISGHKSVSWYQQVLGQGPQFIFQYYEKEERGRGNFPDRFSARQFPNYSSELNVNALLLGDSALYLCASSPQPGQVNQPQHFGDGTRLSIL.